The 20 T cell receptor beta chains reported below all come from one sample, sequenced in a study of metastatic and nonmetastatic thyroid tumors. TCRdb reprocessed the PCR reads using MiXCR. This sample has about 28,000 clones, with around 16% found just once. Patients underwent thyroid surgery, and none had received any treatment before it. Sequenced input: blood. All receptors come from a female donor with papillary thyroid cancer or a benign thyroid nodule (not recorded which). Some clones in this sample may be carry-over from other donors' samples.

Comment on this clone: A much larger clonotype is one base distant, so this may be a read error. The chain is built from TRBV25-1 and TRBJ2-1, with D perhaps matching TRBD1 (6 bases). The CDR3 consists of 13 residues. CDR1 MGHDK and CDR2 SYGVNS come from the germline V gene. CDR3 nucleotide sequence: TGTGCCAGCGGAACTAACAGGGAGAATGATCAGTTCTTC. Residues: CASGTNRENDQFF.

V and J are TRBV4-2 and TRBJ1-4; 11 bases match TRBD1. The CDR3 length is 15 residues. Germline loops: CDR1 LGHNA, CDR2 YNFKEQ. V shed 3 bases and J 7 bases; nucleotides not matched to a gene: 4. CDR3 amino acids: CASSQGTGGLEKLFF. CDR3 in DNA: TGTGCCAGCAGCCAGGGGACAGGGGGACTTGAAAAACTGTTTTTT.

This clone was observed many times. The chain has TRBV18 and TRBJ2-5, with no clear D. The germline CDR1 and CDR2 sequences are KGHSH and LQKENI. Trimming removed 2 bases at V and 9 bases at J, with 16 bases between. This CDR3 contains 14 residues. The CDR3 nucleotides are TGTGCCAGCTCACCAGTGAATCCCGCAAGGGCCCAGTACTTC. Amino acids: CASSPVNPARAQYF.

This clone was counted at least ten times. The chain has TRBV19 and TRBJ2-1, with D perhaps TRBD1 or TRBD2 (6 bases each). V lost 5 bases, J lost 15 bases, and 17 bases lay in between. Germline V gene lookup returns CDR1 LNHDA and CDR2 SQIVND (reference sequence). The CDR3 is made up of 12 amino acids. The CDR3 DNA is TGTGCCAGTAGTCTCCAGGGGACTGCTCTGTTCTTC. This sequence encodes CASSLQGTALFF.

This clone showed up many times. The rearrangement links TRBV11-2 to TRBJ1-3; no clear D gene. Trimming left V 2 bases short and J 0 bases short, with 5 bases between. Germline CDR1 SGHAT, CDR2 FQNNGV. The CDR3 is 14 amino acids. The CDR3, as DNA: TGTGCCAGCAGCTTACCAGGCTCTGGAAACACCATATATTTT. Amino acid sequence: CASSLPGSGNTIYF.

This clone was counted at least ten times. This chain connects TRBV20-1 to TRBJ2-5; D may be TRBD2 (5 bases). This CDR3 is built from 14 residues. V shed 6 bases and J shed 5 bases, with 19 bases lying between them. CDR1 is DFQATT, CDR2 SNEGSKA, per germline (reference sequence). CDR3 in amino acids: CSARWFSDRETQYF. The CDR3 bases are TGCAGTGCCAGATGGTTTAGCGATCGTGAGACCCAGTACTTC.

To note about this clone: A much bigger clone sits one base away, suggesting this may be a read error. The J gene is TRBJ1-4, the V gene TRBV6-5, with TRBD1 matching over 9 bases. This CDR3 contains 17 residues. Germline V gene sequence: CDR1 MNHEY, CDR2 SVGAGI. With 2 bases clipped from V and 6 bases from J, the junction kept 10 bases outside the gene matches. The CDR3 is CASSYGIPGQGYEKLFF. For the CDR3, the DNA is TGTGCCAGCAGTTACGGGATACCGGGACAGGGATATGAAAAACTGTTTTTT.

The table lists this clone with a few counts. A read error is possible here, since a much larger clone lies one base away. The chain recombines TRBV6-1 with TRBJ2-2; D is unclear. Germline V gene sequence: CDR1 MNHNS, CDR2 SASEGT. The CDR3 consists of 14 residues. The CDR3 region has the DNA TGTGCCAGCAGCAAATTTTCGAACACCGTGGAGCTGTTTTTT. Amino acid sequence: CASSKFSNTVELFF.

This clone was detected ten times or more. This sequence joins TRBV10-3 and TRBJ2-3, with 12 bases aligning to TRBD2. Trimming cost V 10 bases and J 6 bases; bases outside gene matches: 11. Germline V gives CDR1 ENHRY, CDR2 SYGVKD. This CDR3 spans 15 amino acids. The CDR3 sequence is CATRLAGARGDTQYF. DNA of the CDR3: TGTGCCACTAGACTAGCGGGGGCCCGGGGGGATACGCAGTATTTT.

This clone was seen at least ten times. The chain couples TRBV12-3 or TRBV12-4 to TRBJ2-2, with TRBD2 as a possible D gene (5 bases). The CDR3 consists of 12 residues. Trimming removed 4 bases at V and 7 bases at J, with 7 bases between. CDR3 protein: CASSYRGGELFF. The CDR3 DNA sequence: TGTGCCAGCAGTTATCGGGGCGGGGAGCTGTTTTTT.

This clone was seen ten or more times. V usage is TRBV27 and J usage is TRBJ1-1; unclear D gene. The CDR3 extends over 13 amino acids. V lost 8 bases, J lost 6 bases, and 16 bases lay in between. CDR1 and CDR2 (germline): MNHEY, SMNVEV (reference sequence). CDR3 amino acids: CASSSLEGAEAFF. In DNA, the CDR3 is TGTGCCAGCTCAAGCCTCGAGGGCGCTGAAGCTTTCTTT.

A few counts support this clone. The junction departs from the called germline gene at one end, perhaps through a read error. The chain carries TRBV28 and TRBJ1-2; D is possibly TRBD1 (5 bases). There are 13 residues in the CDR3. Germline V lookup: CDR1 MDHEN, CDR2 SYDVKM. For the CDR3, the DNA is TGTGTCAGCAGTTTCTGGCAGGGATATGGCTACACCTTC. Translation: CVSSFWQGYGYTF.

By share of the sample, this clone is medium-sized. The V and J genes are TRBV28 and TRBJ2-7, with a weak D call TRBD2 (6 bases). Per the germline V gene, CDR1 is MDHEN and CDR2 is SYDVKM. This CDR3 spans 13 amino acids. Trimming removed 9 bases from V and 0 bases from J, with 12 bases in between. CDR3 residues: CASGLALSYEQYF. CDR3 nucleotides: TGTGCCAGTGGGCTAGCGCTCTCCTACGAGCAGTACTTC.

This clone was counted between two and nine times. CDR3 nucleotide sequence: TGTGCCAGCAGAGCGGGAGACATCCAAGAGACCCAGTACTTC. Its translation is CASRAGDIQETQYF. The chain employs TRBV28 and TRBJ2-5, with 8 nucleotides matching TRBD2. CDR1 MDHEN and CDR2 SYDVKM come from the germline V gene. The CDR3 runs to 14 residues. The trim removed 6 bases at V and 1 base at J, leaving 4 bases unmatched.

With respect to this clone: This sequence may be a read error, since a much larger clone differs from it by one base. This chain links TRBV19 with TRBJ1-6; D is undetermined. Germline V gene sequence: CDR1 LNHDA, CDR2 SQIVND (reference sequence). This CDR3 has 16 amino acids. The CDR3 coding sequence is TGTTCCAGCAGTATATCCCGGACCCTAAATAATTCACCCCTCCACTTT. Translation gives CSSSISRTLNNSPLHF.

The chain uses TRBV20-1 and TRBJ2-2; D is undetermined. The CDR3 consists of 12 residues. V lost 6 bases to trimming and J lost 2 bases, with 7 bases between them. Germline V gene sequence: CDR1 DFQATT, CDR2 SNEGSKA (reference sequence). The CDR3 nucleotides are TGCAGTGCGCAAGTCAACACCGGGGAGCTGTTTTTT. Protein sequence: CSAQVNTGELFF.

Turning to this clone: This may arise from a read error, as a much more abundant clone is one base away. Additional DNA sequences in this sample encode the identical CDR3. V usage is TRBV5-4 and J usage is TRBJ1-2; 8 bases line up with TRBD1. Germline V CDR1 and CDR2: SGHNT, YYREEE (reference sequence). The CDR3 sequence is 13 residues long. This CDR3 reads CASSLAGGYGYTF. The DNA of the CDR3 is TGTGCCAGCAGTCTTGCAGGGGGCTATGGCTACACCTTT.

At least ten counts were recorded for this clone. Other DNA sequences in the sample encode the same CDR3. This chain links TRBV10-3 with TRBJ1-5, with D hard to call. Germline V gene lookup returns CDR1 ENHRY and CDR2 SYGVKD. The CDR3 extends over 13 amino acids. V gave up 2 bases and J gave up 7 bases, with 9 bases separating them. CDR3 residues: CAISEVPLQPQHF. The CDR3 nucleotides read TGTGCCATCAGTGAGGTTCCCTTACAGCCCCAGCATTTT.

The gene calls are TRBV20-1 and TRBJ1-2, with TRBD1 matching 8 bases. The germline gives CDR1 DFQATT, CDR2 SNEGSKA (reference sequence). V trimming: 5 bases; J trimming: 3 bases; junction bases outside the gene matches: 11. The CDR3 consists of 15 residues. CDR3 bases: TGCAGTGCTGGGGGAGGACAGGGTGGAGACTATGGCTACACCTTC. This codes for CSAGGGQGGDYGYTF.

Remarks on this clone: Possible read error: a much larger clone is one base away. CDR3 residues: CSSSVVGAIGTGELFF. CDR3 DNA sequence: TGTTCCAGCAGTGTGGTAGGGGCCATTGGCACCGGGGAGCTGTTTTTT. The chain links TRBV6-1 to TRBJ2-2; weak D call: TRBD1 (5 bases). The CDR3 covers 16 residues. Germline CDR1 is MNHNS and CDR2 is SASEGT.